This T cell receptor beta chain emerged from a study of radiotherapy plus CTLA-4 blockade in lung cancer. Germline loops: CDR1 PRHDT, CDR2 FYEKMQ (reference sequence). V was pared by 6 bases and J by 2 bases, with 11 bases between. This CDR3 has 15 amino acids. Study-wide points: Strongest reported response predictors: early blood clone changes and post-radiation interferon-beta. Once radiotherapy plus ipilimumab had been given, TCR clones derived from tumor expanded in blood.

Here immunoSEQ multiplex PCR was the method, and the copy in TCRdb shows in-frame clones only, minus some. This sample carries about 83,000 clones, around 78% of them seen once, and the ten largest clones take 3.5% to 4.5%. For this clone: Antigen specificity is unknown.

The chain links TRBV13 to TRBJ2-6, with TRBD2 as a possible D gene (5 bases). This sample comprised peripheral blood, obtained from a patient treated with radiotherapy plus ipilimumab. The clonotype originates from a human donor with non-small cell lung cancer who had a partial response to radiotherapy plus ipilimumab. Some clones in this sample may be carry-over from other donors' samples. CDR3 DNA: TGTGCCAGCAGTTACCGGACTGCTGGGGCCAACGTCCTGACTTTC. Protein product: CASSYRTAGANVLTF.